This is a list of T cell receptor beta chains from one sample in a study of neurological immune-mediated disorders. TCRdb recomputed calls from the 5' RACE reads with MiXCR, one row per CDR3 protein. The table lists 65,000 to 95,000 distinct CDR3 sequences, 5.8% of them singletons. The sample consisted of PBMCs. The receptors were gathered from a woman aged 55 to 70 with multiple sclerosis. Each CDR3 is given with its conserved first and last residue. The order of the fields is V gene, D gene, clone size, J gene, CDR3 DNA, CDR3 protein. The D gene is left open where the match is weak. Some rows have no size entry. The others give once, few or many, or a class for an expanded clone.

>TRBV5-1|NA|many|TRBJ2-5
TGCGCCAGCAGCTTGTGGGGAACCGGGGAGACCCAGTACTTC
CASSLWGTGETQYF
>TRBV20-1|NA|many|TRBJ1-2
TGCAGTGCTAGTGTTCAGGGGTTCGATGGCTACACCTTC
CSASVQGFDGYTF
>TRBV7-2|NA|many|TRBJ2-7
TGTGCCAGCAGCCCTCCGGGACCCTACGAGCAGTACTTC
CASSPPGPYEQYF
>TRBV12-3/TRBV12-4|TRBD1|many|TRBJ1-2
TGTGCCAGCAGTACCGGGACAGGGGGTGGCTACACCTTC
CASSTGTGGGYTF
>TRBV20-1|NA|many|TRBJ1-2
TGCAGTGCCGATAACGTCGGGGGTCCGACCTTC
CSADNVGGPTF
>TRBV5-1|NA|many|TRBJ1-1
TGCGCCAGCAGCTTGGTTCCGGGTGGGACTGAAGCTTTCTTT
CASSLVPGGTEAFF
>TRBV7-2|TRBD1|many|TRBJ2-7
TGTGCCAGCAGCAACCTCCGACAGGGGGCGGTCGAGCAGTACTTC
CASSNLRQGAVEQYF
>TRBV12-3/TRBV12-4|TRBD1|many|TRBJ2-3
TGTGCCAGCAGTCAGACACAGGGGGTGAAGGATACGCAGTATTTT
CASSQTQGVKDTQYF
>TRBV29-1|NA|many|TRBJ1-1
TGCAGCGTCGCAATCGGGACGGCCGAAGCTTTCTTT
CSVAIGTAEAFF
>TRBV6-1|NA|many|TRBJ1-4
TGTGCCAGCAGTGATGGACTGGTCTTGGAAAAACTGTTTTTT
CASSDGLVLEKLFF
>TRBV20-1|NA|NA|TRBJ2-7
TGCAGTGCTCTCATCGGGGGAATCCCCTACGAGCAGTACTTC
CSALIGGIPYEQYF
>TRBV3-1|TRBD1|few|TRBJ2-1
TGTGCCAGCAACCGGAGGGACAGGGGGATCTACAATGAGCAGTTCTTC
CASNRRDRGIYNEQFF
>TRBV11-3|TRBD1|many|TRBJ2-7
TGTGCCAGCAGCGGCGGGACAGGGCCGTCGTTGGAGCAGTACTTC
CASSGGTGPSLEQYF
>TRBV12-3/TRBV12-4|NA|NA|TRBJ2-3
TGTGCCAGTACGGGGCAGGGAAATCAGCCCCAGTATTTT
CASTGQGNQPQYF
>TRBV12-3/TRBV12-4|NA|many|TRBJ2-3
TGTGCCAGCAGTTTAAGCAGGGGGCTAGCGGGAGATACGCAGTATTTT
CASSLSRGLAGDTQYF
>TRBV11-2|NA|NA|TRBJ2-7
TGTGCCAGCAGCATATCGCGGGCGCCCTACGAGCAGTACTTC
CASSISRAPYEQYF
>TRBV6-6|TRBD1|many|TRBJ2-7
TGTGCCAGCAGTCTCTCGACAGGGGGAGCGAAGGAGCAGTACTTC
CASSLSTGGAKEQYF
>TRBV5-1|TRBD1|many|TRBJ2-6
TGCGCCAGCAGCTTGCGTCCCGGGACAGGGTCTGGGGCCAACGTCCTGACTTTC
CASSLRPGTGSGANVLTF
>TRBV18|NA|NA|TRBJ2-1
TGTGCCAGCTCACTCTATCAGGGAAACAATGAGCAGTTCTTC
CASSLYQGNNEQFF
>TRBV28|NA|many|TRBJ1-5
TGTGCCAGCAGTACGGACACGTACAATCAGCCCCAGCATTTT
CASSTDTYNQPQHF
>TRBV20-1|NA|many|TRBJ1-4
TGCAGTGCCTCCCCGGGACGGTGGAATGAAAAACTGTTTTTT
CSASPGRWNEKLFF
>TRBV7-2|TRBD2|many|TRBJ2-1
TGTGCCAGCAGCCAACGGGGGGGCTTTAATAATGAGCAGTTCTTC
CASSQRGGFNNEQFF
>TRBV7-8|NA|many|TRBJ2-5
TGTGCCAGCAGCAAAATCTTATCAGAGACCCAGTACTTC
CASSKILSETQYF
>TRBV24-1|TRBD1|many|TRBJ2-2
TGTGCCACCAGCGAGACAGGGCCGAACACCGGGGAGCTGTTTTTT
CATSETGPNTGELFF
>TRBV6-6|NA|many|TRBJ1-2
TGTGCCAGCAGTTACTCGAGACCCAAGCCCCCAAATGGCTACACCTTC
CASSYSRPKPPNGYTF
>TRBV20-1|TRBD1|many|TRBJ1-1
TGCAGTGCTAGGTTCAGGACAGGAAAAATTACCTTGAACACTGAAGCTTTCTTT
CSARFRTGKITLNTEAFF
>TRBV28|NA|many|TRBJ1-1
TGTGCCAGCAGCCAACGGGGGGGGCCCACTGAAGCTTTCTTT
CASSQRGGPTEAFF
>TRBV6-1|NA|many|TRBJ2-7
TGTGCCAGCAGTGAACCTGTATCCGAGCAGTACTTC
CASSEPVSEQYF
>TRBV5-1|TRBD1|many|TRBJ2-6
TGCGCCAGCAGCACCAGCCCCCGGGACAGAGTCTCTGGGGCCAACGTCCTGACTTTC
CASSTSPRDRVSGANVLTF
>TRBV27|NA|many|TRBJ2-1
TGTGCCAGCAGTTTCCTCCTCTCTAGGGACAATGAGCAGTTCTTC
CASSFLLSRDNEQFF
>TRBV20-1|TRBD1|many|TRBJ1-2
TGCAGTGCTAGACCGCAGCAGGGGGTGGGGGATGGCTACACCTTC
CSARPQQGVGDGYTF
>TRBV14|NA|few|TRBJ1-2
TGTGCCAGCAGCAGAGGCGCGGGCGAGGGCTACACCTTC
CASSRGAGEGYTF
>TRBV29-1|NA|many|TRBJ2-7
TGCAGCGTTGAAGAGGGCCCCCCCTCCTACGAGCAGTACTTC
CSVEEGPPSYEQYF
>TRBV7-9|TRBD1|many|TRBJ2-3
TGTGCCAGCAGCTTTCAGGGGGCTGGCACAGATACGCAGTATTTT
CASSFQGAGTDTQYF
>TRBV5-6|NA|NA|TRBJ1-2
TGTGCCAGCAGTTCTACAGGGAGATTGAGCTATGGCTACACCTTC
CASSSTGRLSYGYTF
>TRBV2|TRBD1|NA|TRBJ1-4
TGTGCCAGCAGTGTCGGACAGGCAAGGAATGAAAAACTGTTTTTT
CASSVGQARNEKLFF
>TRBV20-1|TRBD2|many|TRBJ2-1
TGCAGTGCTAGAGCCGACGGCGGGGGGGTCAATGAGCAGTTCTTC
CSARADGGGVNEQFF
>TRBV5-1|NA|NA|TRBJ2-1
TGCGCCAGCAGACCCGGGACAAACAATGAGCAGTTCTTC
CASRPGTNNEQFF
>TRBV4-1|NA|NA|TRBJ1-2
TGCGCCAGCAGCCAAGAGGGGGATGAAGGTGGCTACACCTTC
CASSQEGDEGGYTF
>TRBV5-5|NA|many|TRBJ1-1
TGTGCCAGCAGCTTGAGGCACGAAATGAACACTGAAGCTTTCTTT
CASSLRHEMNTEAFF
>TRBV29-1|NA|medium-sized|TRBJ2-7
TGCAGCGCTTTGGACAGTTCCTACGAGCAGTACTTC
CSALDSSYEQYF
>TRBV20-1|TRBD1|many|TRBJ1-4
TGCAGTGCTAGAGTAGCAGGGGGCGAAGAAAAACTGTTTTTT
CSARVAGGEEKLFF
>TRBV12-3/TRBV12-4|TRBD1|many|TRBJ1-1
TGTGCCAGCAGTTACAGGGGGTCCATGAACACTGAAGCTTTCTTT
CASSYRGSMNTEAFF
>TRBV5-1|NA|many|TRBJ1-1
TGCGCCAGCAGGTCAGGAGACCTGAACCCTGAAGCTTTCTTT
CASRSGDLNPEAFF
>TRBV20-1|NA|many|TRBJ1-1
TGCAGTGGCAGGTCCGGGACTGAAGCTTTCTTT
CSGRSGTEAFF
>TRBV5-1|TRBD2|many|TRBJ2-3
TGCGCCAGCAGCTCCCCGAGTAGCGGGGGCTACGTGAGCACAGATACGCAGTATTTT
CASSSPSSGGYVSTDTQYF
>TRBV20-1|NA|many|TRBJ2-2
TGCAGTGCTAGAGATTTGGGGGACGGGGAGCTGTTTTTT
CSARDLGDGELFF
>TRBV3-1|NA|many|TRBJ1-2
TGTGCCAGCAGCCAAGGGGCAGGCTATGGCTACACCTTC
CASSQGAGYGYTF
>TRBV21-1|NA|many|TRBJ2-7
TGTGCCAGCAGCCCAGCGGGGGCTCCCTACGAGCAGTACTTC
CASSPAGAPYEQYF
>TRBV2|NA|many|TRBJ2-5
TGTGCCAGCGGAGGGCCACTCCAAGAGACCCAGTACTTC
CASGGPLQETQYF
>TRBV12-3/TRBV12-4|NA|NA|TRBJ1-1
TGTGCCAGCAGGCGAACAGGGACGAACACTGAAGCTTTCTTT
CASRRTGTNTEAFF
>TRBV15|NA|many|TRBJ1-4
TGTGCCACCAGCAGAGGCGGGGATGGTGAAAAACTGTTTTTT
CATSRGGDGEKLFF